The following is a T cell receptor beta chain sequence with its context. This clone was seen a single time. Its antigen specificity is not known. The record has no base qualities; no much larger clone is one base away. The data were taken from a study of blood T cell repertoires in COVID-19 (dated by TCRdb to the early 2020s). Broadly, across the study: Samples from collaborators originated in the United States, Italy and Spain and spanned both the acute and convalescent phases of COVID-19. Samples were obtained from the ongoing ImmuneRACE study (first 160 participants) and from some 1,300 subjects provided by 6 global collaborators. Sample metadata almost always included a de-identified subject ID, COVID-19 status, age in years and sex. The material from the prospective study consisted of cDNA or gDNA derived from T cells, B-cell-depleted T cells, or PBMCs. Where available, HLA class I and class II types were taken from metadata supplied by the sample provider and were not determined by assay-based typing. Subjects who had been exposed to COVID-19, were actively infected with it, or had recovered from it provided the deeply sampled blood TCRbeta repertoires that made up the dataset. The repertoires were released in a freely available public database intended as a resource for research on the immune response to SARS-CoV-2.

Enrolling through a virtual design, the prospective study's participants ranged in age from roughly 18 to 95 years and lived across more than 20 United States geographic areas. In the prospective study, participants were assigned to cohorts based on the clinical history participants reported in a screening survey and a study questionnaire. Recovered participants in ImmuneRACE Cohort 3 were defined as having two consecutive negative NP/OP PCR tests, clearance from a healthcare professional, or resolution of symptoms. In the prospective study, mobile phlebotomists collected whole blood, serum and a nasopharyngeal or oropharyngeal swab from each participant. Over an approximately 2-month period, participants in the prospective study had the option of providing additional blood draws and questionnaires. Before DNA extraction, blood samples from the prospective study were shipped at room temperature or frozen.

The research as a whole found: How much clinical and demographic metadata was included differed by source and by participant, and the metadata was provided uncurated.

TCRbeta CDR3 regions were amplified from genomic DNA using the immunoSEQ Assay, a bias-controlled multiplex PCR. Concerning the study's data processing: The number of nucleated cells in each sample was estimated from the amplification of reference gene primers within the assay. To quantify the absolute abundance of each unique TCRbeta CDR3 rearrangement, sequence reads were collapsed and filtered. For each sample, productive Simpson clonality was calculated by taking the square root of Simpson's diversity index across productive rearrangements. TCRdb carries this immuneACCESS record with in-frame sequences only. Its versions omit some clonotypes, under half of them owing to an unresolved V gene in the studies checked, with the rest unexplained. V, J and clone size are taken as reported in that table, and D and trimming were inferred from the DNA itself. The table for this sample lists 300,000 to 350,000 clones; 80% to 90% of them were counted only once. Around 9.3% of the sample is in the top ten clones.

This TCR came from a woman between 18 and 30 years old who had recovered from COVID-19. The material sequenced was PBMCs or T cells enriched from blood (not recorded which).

The CDR3 here reads CASSPRGDTQYF. The sequenced DNA is TGCGCCAGCAGCCCCCGGGGGGATACGCAGTATTTT. The sequence is built from TRBV5-1 and TRBJ2-3, with TRBD2 perhaps the D gene, on 6 matching bases. The germline V gene supplies CDR1 SGHRS and CDR2 YFSETQ. The V and J ends are trimmed by 4 bases and 6 bases, leaving 9 bases between them. Reading from cysteine to phenylalanine, the CDR3 counts 12 amino acids. The entry retains the CDR3 DNA only, 36 bases that are in frame from base 1.